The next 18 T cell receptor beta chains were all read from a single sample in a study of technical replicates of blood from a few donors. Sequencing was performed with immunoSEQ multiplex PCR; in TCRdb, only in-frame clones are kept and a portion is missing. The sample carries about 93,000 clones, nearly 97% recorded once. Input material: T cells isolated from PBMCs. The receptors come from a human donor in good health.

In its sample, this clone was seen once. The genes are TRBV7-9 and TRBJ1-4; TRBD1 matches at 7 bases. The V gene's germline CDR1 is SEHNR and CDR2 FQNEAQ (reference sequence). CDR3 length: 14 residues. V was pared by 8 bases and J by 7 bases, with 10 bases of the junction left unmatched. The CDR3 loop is CASREQGPGEKLFF. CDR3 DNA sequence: TGTGCCAGCCGCGAACAGGGGCCGGGTGAAAAACTGTTTTTT.

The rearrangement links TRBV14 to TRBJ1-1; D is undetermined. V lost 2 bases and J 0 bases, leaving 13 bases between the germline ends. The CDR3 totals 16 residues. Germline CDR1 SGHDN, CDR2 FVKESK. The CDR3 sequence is CASSQYPGVMNTEAFF. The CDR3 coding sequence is TGTGCCAGCAGCCAATACCCGGGAGTTATGAACACTGAAGCTTTCTTT.

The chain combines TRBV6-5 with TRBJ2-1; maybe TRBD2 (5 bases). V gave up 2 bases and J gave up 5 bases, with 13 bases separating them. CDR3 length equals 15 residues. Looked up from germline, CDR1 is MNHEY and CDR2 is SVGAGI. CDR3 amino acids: CASSYGWELHNEQFF. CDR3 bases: TGTGCCAGCAGTTACGGGTGGGAGCTGCACAATGAGCAGTTCTTC.

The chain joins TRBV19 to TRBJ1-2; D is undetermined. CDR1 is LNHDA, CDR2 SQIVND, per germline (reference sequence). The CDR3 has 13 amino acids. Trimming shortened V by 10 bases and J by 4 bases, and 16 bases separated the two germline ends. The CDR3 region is CATADRGGYGYTF. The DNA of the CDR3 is TGTGCCACCGCCGACCGCGGAGGCTATGGCTACACCTTC.

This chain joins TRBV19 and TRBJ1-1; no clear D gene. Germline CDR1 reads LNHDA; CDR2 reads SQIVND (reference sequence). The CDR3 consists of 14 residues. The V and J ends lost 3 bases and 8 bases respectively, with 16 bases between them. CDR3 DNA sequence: TGTGCCAGTAGTATGCAGGCAGCTCATAGGGAAGCTTTCTTT. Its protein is CASSMQAAHREAFF. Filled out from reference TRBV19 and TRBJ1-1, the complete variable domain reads DGGITQSPKYLFRKEGQNVTLSCEQNLNHDAMYWYRQDPGQGLRLIYYSQIVNDFQKGDIAEGYSVSREKKESFPLTVTSAQKNPTAFYLCASSMQAAHREAFFGQGTRLTVV.

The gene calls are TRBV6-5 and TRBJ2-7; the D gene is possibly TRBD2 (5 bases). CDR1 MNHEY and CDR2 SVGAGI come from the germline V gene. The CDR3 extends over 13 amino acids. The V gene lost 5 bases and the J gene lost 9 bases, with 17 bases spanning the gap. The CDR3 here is CASSPVPSRGQYF. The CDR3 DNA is TGTGCCAGCAGTCCCGTTCCGTCTCGGGGGCAGTACTTC.

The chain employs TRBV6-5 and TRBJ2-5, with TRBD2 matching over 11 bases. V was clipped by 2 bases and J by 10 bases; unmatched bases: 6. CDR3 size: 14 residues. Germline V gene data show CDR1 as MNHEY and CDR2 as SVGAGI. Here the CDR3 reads CASSYVAGGGDQYF. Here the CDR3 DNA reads TGTGCCAGCAGTTACGTAGCGGGAGGGGGTGACCAGTACTTC.

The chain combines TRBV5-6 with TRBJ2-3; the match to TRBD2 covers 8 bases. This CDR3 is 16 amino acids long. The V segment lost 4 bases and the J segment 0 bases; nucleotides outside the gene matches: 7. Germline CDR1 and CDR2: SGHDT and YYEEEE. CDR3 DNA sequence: TGTGCCAGCAGCACCATTAGCGGGGAGAGCACAGATACGCAGTATTTT. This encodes CASSTISGESTDTQYF.

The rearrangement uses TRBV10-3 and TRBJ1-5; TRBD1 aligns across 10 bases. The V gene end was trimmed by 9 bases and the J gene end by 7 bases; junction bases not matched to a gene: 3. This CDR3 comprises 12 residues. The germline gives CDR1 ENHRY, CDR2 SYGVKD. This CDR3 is CAIGQGEQPQHF. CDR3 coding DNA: TGTGCCATAGGACAGGGGGAACAGCCCCAGCATTTT.

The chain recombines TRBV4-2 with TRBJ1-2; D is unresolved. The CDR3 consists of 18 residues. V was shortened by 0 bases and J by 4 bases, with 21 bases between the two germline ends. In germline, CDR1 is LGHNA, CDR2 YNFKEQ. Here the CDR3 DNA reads TGTGCCAGCAGCCAAGATAAAGCTTCGCAGGCATTACTCTATGGCTACACCTTC. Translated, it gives CASSQDKASQALLYGYTF.

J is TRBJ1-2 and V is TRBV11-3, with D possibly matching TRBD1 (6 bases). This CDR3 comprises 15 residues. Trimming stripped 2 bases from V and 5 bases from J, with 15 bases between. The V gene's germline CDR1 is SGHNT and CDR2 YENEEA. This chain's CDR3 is CASSLYRGADYGYTF. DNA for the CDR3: TGTGCCAGCAGCTTATATCGGGGGGCCGATTATGGCTACACCTTC.

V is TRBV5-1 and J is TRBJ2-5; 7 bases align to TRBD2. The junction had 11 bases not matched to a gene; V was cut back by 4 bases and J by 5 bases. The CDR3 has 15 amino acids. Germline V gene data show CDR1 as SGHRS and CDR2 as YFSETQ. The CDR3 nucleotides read TGCGCCAGCAGCGGTGGGCCAATCGGGGGGGAGACCCAGTACTTC. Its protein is CASSGGPIGGETQYF.

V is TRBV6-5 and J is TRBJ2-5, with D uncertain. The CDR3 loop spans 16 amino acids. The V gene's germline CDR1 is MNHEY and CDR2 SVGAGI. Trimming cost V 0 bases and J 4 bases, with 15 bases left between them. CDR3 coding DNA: TGTGCCAGCAGTTACTCCCCTCGGGTAGCTGGAGAGACCCAGTACTTC. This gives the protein CASSYSPRVAGETQYF.

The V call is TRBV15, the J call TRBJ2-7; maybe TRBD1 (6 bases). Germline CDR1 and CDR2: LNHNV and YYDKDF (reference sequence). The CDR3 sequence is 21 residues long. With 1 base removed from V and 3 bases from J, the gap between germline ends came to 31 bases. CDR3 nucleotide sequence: TGTGCCACCAGCAGAGCTCATGGCCAGGGTAGTCAAAAGAGAGGGGGCTACGAGCAGTACTTC. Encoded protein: CATSRAHGQGSQKRGGYEQYF.

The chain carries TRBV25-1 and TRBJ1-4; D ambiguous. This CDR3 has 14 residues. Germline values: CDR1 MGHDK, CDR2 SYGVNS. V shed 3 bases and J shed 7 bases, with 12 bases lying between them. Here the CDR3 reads CASSDAVNTEKLFF. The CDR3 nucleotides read TGTGCCAGCAGTGATGCGGTCAATACTGAAAAACTGTTTTTT. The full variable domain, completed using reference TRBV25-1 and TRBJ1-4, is EADIYQTPRYLVIGTGKKITLECSQTMGHDKMYWYQQDPGMELHLIHYSYGVNSTEKGDLSSESTVSRIRTEHFPLTLESARPSHTSQYLCASSDAVNTEKLFFGSGTQLSVL.

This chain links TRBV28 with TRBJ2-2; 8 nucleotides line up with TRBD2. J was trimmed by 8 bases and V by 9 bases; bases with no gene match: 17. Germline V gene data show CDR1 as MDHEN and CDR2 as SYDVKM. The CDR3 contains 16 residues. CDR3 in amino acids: CASNLLAEVGRGELFF. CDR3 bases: TGTGCCAGTAACCTACTAGCGGAGGTCGGCAGAGGGGAGCTGTTTTTT.

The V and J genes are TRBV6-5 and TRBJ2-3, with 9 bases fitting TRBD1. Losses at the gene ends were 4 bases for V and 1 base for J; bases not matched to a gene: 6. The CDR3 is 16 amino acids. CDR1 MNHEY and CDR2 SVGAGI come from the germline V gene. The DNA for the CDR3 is TGTGCCAGCAGTTTCGCGGACAGGGGAGGCACAGATACGCAGTATTTT. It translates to CASSFADRGGTDTQYF.

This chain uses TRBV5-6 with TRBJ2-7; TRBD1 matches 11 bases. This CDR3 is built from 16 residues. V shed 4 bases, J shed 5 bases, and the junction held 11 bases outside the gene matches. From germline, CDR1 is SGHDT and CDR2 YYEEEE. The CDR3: CASSQDRGRRSDEQYF. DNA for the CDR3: TGTGCCAGCAGCCAGGACAGGGGGCGTCGATCCGACGAGCAGTACTTC.